A selection of T cell receptor beta chains follows, all from one sample in a study of glioma-infiltrating T cells. TCRdb processed the multiplex PCR reads anew with MiXCR; each CDR3 protein has one entry. The data contain about 200,000 distinct CDR3 sequences, about 31% of them singletons. Sequencing was carried out using glioma tissue, nonneoplastic brain tissue, or PBMCs (not recorded which). The source of these receptors is a human donor with low-grade glioma or glioblastoma, undergoing nonglioma brain surgery, or in good health (not recorded which). Each CDR3 is given with its conserved first and last residue. A D gene is named only where the DNA matches it firmly. The size entry is marked missing in some rows and otherwise reads once, few, many or a size class.

D: TRBD2
V: TRBV20-1
size: .
J: TRBJ2-7
length: 14
CDR3: CSARPSGPAYEQYF
DNA: TGCAGTGCTAGGCCTAGCGGGCCAGCCTACGAGCAGTACTTC

D: .
V: TRBV19
size: .
J: TRBJ2-7
length: 16
CDR3: CASSVGAGGQLYEQYF
DNA: TGTGCCAGTAGTGTCGGGGCCGGGGGACAGCTCTACGAGCAGTACTTC

D: .
V: TRBV4-3
size: many
J: TRBJ1-2
length: 15
CDR3: CASSRVGYREDGYTF
DNA: TGCGCCAGCAGCCGAGTTGGCTACAGGGAGGATGGCTACACCTTC

D: .
V: TRBV19
size: .
J: TRBJ2-7
length: 13
CDR3: CASSISADYEQYF
DNA: TGTGCCAGTAGTATATCGGCAGACTACGAGCAGTACTTC

D: TRBD1
V: TRBV4-2
size: .
J: TRBJ1-3
length: 15
CDR3: CASRQDRGAGNTIYF
DNA: TGTGCCAGCAGACAAGACAGGGGCGCAGGAAACACCATATATTTT

D: TRBD2
V: TRBV6-1
size: many
J: TRBJ2-1
length: 16
CDR3: CASRGLAEGSYNEQFF
DNA: TGTGCCAGCAGAGGACTAGCGGAGGGCTCCTACAATGAGCAGTTCTTC

D: .
V: TRBV27
size: .
J: TRBJ2-5
length: 12
CDR3: CASRLSGGNQYF
DNA: TGTGCCAGCAGACTATCCGGAGGGAACCAGTACTTC

D: TRBD2
V: TRBV12-3/TRBV12-4
size: few
J: TRBJ2-2
length: 15
CDR3: CASSTIAGVTGELFF
DNA: TGTGCCAGCAGTACCATAGCGGGAGTGACCGGGGAGCTGTTTTTT

D: TRBD2
V: TRBV18
size: .
J: TRBJ2-1
length: 15
CDR3: CASSPATSGYNEQFF
DNA: TGTGCCAGCTCACCAGCGACTAGCGGGTACAATGAGCAGTTCTTC

D: .
V: TRBV6-2/TRBV6-3
size: many
J: TRBJ2-7
length: 11
CDR3: CASSGNYEQYF
DNA: TGTGCCAGCAGTGGTAACTACGAGCAGTACTTC

D: .
V: TRBV7-6
size: .
J: TRBJ1-1
length: 15
CDR3: CADAGSTRMNTEEFF
DNA: TGTGCCGACGCGGGTTCGACGAGGATGAACACTGAAGAATTCTTT

D: TRBD2
V: TRBV7-2
size: .
J: TRBJ2-5
length: 17
CDR3: CASILAGTSGHQETQYF
DNA: TGTGCCAGCATCTTAGCCGGGACTAGCGGGCACCAAGAGACCCAGTACTTC

D: .
V: TRBV7-2
size: many
J: TRBJ1-4
length: 15
CDR3: CASSPGQTTNEKLFF
DNA: TGTGCCAGCAGCCCAGGACAGACAACTAATGAAAAACTGTTTTTT

D: .
V: TRBV30
size: .
J: TRBJ1-2
length: 14
CDR3: CAWSVDISNYGYTF
DNA: TGTGCCTGGAGTGTCGACATATCTAACTATGGCTACACCTTC

D: .
V: TRBV12-3/TRBV12-4
size: many
J: TRBJ1-1
length: 15
CDR3: CASSLVRGGPPEAFF
DNA: TGTGCCAGCAGTTTAGTGCGGGGAGGACCACCTGAAGCTTTCTTT

D: TRBD1
V: TRBV28
size: many
J: TRBJ2-3
length: 14
CDR3: CASSPTGRTDTQYF
DNA: TGTGCCAGCAGTCCGACAGGGCGCACAGATACGCAGTATTTT

D: TRBD2
V: TRBV28
size: many
J: TRBJ2-7
length: 14
CDR3: CASTSGGNSYEQYF
DNA: TGTGCCAGCACATCGGGGGGGAATTCCTACGAGCAGTACTTC

D: .
V: TRBV6-5
size: many
J: TRBJ2-1
length: 14
CDR3: CASSYSRRGNEQFF
DNA: TGTGCCAGCAGTTACTCGAGGCGGGGCAATGAGCAGTTCTTC

D: .
V: TRBV14
size: many
J: TRBJ1-1
length: 14
CDR3: CASSQVAGARGAFF
DNA: TGTGCCAGCAGCCAAGTGGCGGGGGCGAGGGGAGCTTTCTTT

D: .
V: TRBV6-2/TRBV6-3
size: once
J: TRBJ2-7
length: 17
CDR3: CASSYSGGHVVSYEQYF
DNA: TGTGCCAGCAGTTATTCCGGGGGACACGTAGTCTCCTACGAGCAGTACTTC

D: .
V: TRBV6-2/TRBV6-3
size: .
J: TRBJ2-1
length: 15
CDR3: CASSYTEGVYNEQFF
DNA: TGTGCCAGCAGTTACACAGAGGGCGTCTACAATGAGCAGTTCTTC

D: TRBD1
V: TRBV11-1
size: .
J: TRBJ2-1
length: 16
CDR3: CASSPKPGQGLNEQFF
DNA: TGTGCCAGCAGCCCAAAACCGGGACAGGGATTAAATGAGCAGTTCTTC

D: TRBD1
V: TRBV19
size: .
J: TRBJ1-2
length: 14
CDR3: CASSPSGQRYGYTF
DNA: TGTGCCAGTAGTCCTTCGGGACAGCGCTATGGCTACACCTTC

D: .
V: TRBV28
size: many
J: TRBJ1-5
length: 15
CDR3: CASSLGGTGDQPQHF
DNA: TGTGCCAGCAGTTTAGGAGGTACTGGTGATCAGCCCCAGCATTTT

D: TRBD1
V: TRBV27
size: many
J: TRBJ1-5
length: 16
CDR3: CASSLSGGYGNQPQHF
DNA: TGTGCCAGCAGTTTATCAGGGGGCTACGGAAATCAGCCCCAGCATTTT

D: .
V: TRBV29-1
size: many
J: TRBJ2-1
length: 14
CDR3: CSVAPGTPYNEQFF
DNA: TGCAGCGTTGCCCCCGGGACGCCTTACAATGAGCAGTTCTTC

D: .
V: TRBV4-2
size: many
J: TRBJ1-4
length: 14
CDR3: CASSPTGPNEKLFF
DNA: TGTGCCAGCAGCCCGACAGGTCCTAATGAAAAACTGTTTTTT

D: TRBD2
V: TRBV20-1
size: many
J: TRBJ2-1
length: 18
CDR3: CSANLRRTSTSLDNEQFF
DNA: TGCAGTGCCAACTTACGCCGGACTAGCACTTCGTTGGACAATGAGCAGTTCTTC

D: TRBD1
V: TRBV6-1
size: many
J: TRBJ2-1
length: 13
CDR3: CASSYYRGNEQFF
DNA: TGTGCCAGCAGTTATTACAGGGGAAATGAGCAGTTCTTC

D: .
V: TRBV6-1
size: many
J: TRBJ1-1
length: 17
CDR3: CASRADGALLGNTEAFF
DNA: TGTGCCAGCAGAGCAGACGGAGCGCTTCTGGGGAACACTGAAGCTTTCTTT

D: .
V: TRBV19
size: many
J: TRBJ1-5
length: 15
CDR3: CASSTGMAEGQPQHF
DNA: TGTGCCAGTAGTACAGGGATGGCGGAAGGGCAGCCCCAGCATTTT

D: TRBD2
V: TRBV7-8
size: many
J: TRBJ2-5
length: 13
CDR3: CASSPLAVETQYF
DNA: TGTGCCAGCAGCCCACTAGCGGTTGAGACCCAGTACTTC

D: .
V: TRBV15
size: many
J: TRBJ2-7
length: 14
CDR3: CATSRGGEVVEQYF
DNA: TGTGCCACCAGCAGAGGTGGGGAGGTGGTCGAGCAGTACTTC

D: TRBD2
V: TRBV20-1
size: many
J: TRBJ2-7
length: 15
CDR3: CSALSGSTPSYEQYF
DNA: TGCAGTGCTTTAAGCGGGAGCACTCCCTCCTACGAGCAGTACTTC

D: .
V: TRBV12-5
size: many
J: TRBJ1-5
length: 14
CDR3: CASQKWTADQPQHF
DNA: TGTGCTAGTCAGAAATGGACAGCAGATCAGCCCCAGCATTTT